The 7 T cell receptor beta chains given below trace back to one sample, sequenced in a study of T cell responses to AZD1222 COVID-19 vaccine. Data came from immunoSEQ multiplex PCR; TCRdb stores just in-frame clones and leaves some out. The repertoire includes about 48,000 clones, about 86% of them detected once, and around 7% sits in the top ten. The source material was peripheral blood, sampled 28 days after the second AZD1222 dose. Receptors were obtained from an adult who received the AZD1222 COVID-19 vaccine.

The genes are TRBV28 and TRBJ2-3; TRBD2 matches at 13 bases. J was trimmed by 6 bases and V by 3 bases; bases with no gene match: 9. The CDR3 runs 17 residues. Looked up from germline, CDR1 is MDHEN and CDR2 is SYDVKM. The CDR3 is CASSFTQLAGGGDTQYF. For the CDR3, the DNA is TGTGCCAGCAGTTTCACGCAACTAGCGGGAGGGGGGGATACGCAGTATTTT.

The chain links TRBV5-1 to TRBJ2-5; TRBD2 aligns across 7 bases. After removal of 0 bases from V and 5 bases from J, the junction contained 7 bases not matched to a gene. This CDR3 has 15 residues. Germline V lookup: CDR1 SGHRS, CDR2 YFSETQ. For the CDR3, the DNA is TGCGCCAGCAGCTTGGCCGGGGAGGGCCGCGAGACCCAGTACTTC. Protein product: CASSLAGEGRETQYF. The full variable domain, its missing parts supplied by reference TRBV5-1 and TRBJ2-5, is KAGVTQTPRYLIKTRGQQVTLSCSPISGHRSVSWYQQTPGQGLQFLFEYFSETQRNKGNFPGRFSGRQFSNSRSEMNVSTLELGDSALYLCASSLAGEGRETQYFGPGTRLLVL.

V usage is TRBV5-1 and J usage is TRBJ2-3; weak D call: TRBD2 (5 bases). Germline CDR1 SGHRS, CDR2 YFSETQ. V lost 1 base and J lost 6, with 18 bases in between. This CDR3 contains 16 residues. The CDR3 DNA is TGCGCCAGCAGCTTGCAAAGTGGACTCCCGGCGGATACGCAGTATTTT. Translated, it gives CASSLQSGLPADTQYF.

The rearrangement links TRBV19 to TRBJ2-7, with 11 bases fitting TRBD2. Germline V gene data show CDR1 as LNHDA and CDR2 as SQIVND (reference sequence). The ends lost 5 bases at V and 7 bases at J; junction bases unmatched: 10. The CDR3 consists of 15 residues. This chain's CDR3 is CASSSRLAGLREQYF. For the CDR3, the DNA is TGTGCCAGTAGTTCCAGACTAGCGGGACTACGGGAGCAGTACTTC.

The chain recombines TRBV27 with TRBJ1-4; TRBD1 is a possible D gene (6 bases). The CDR3 runs 18 residues. In germline, CDR1 is MNHEY, CDR2 SMNVEV (reference sequence). V lost 3 bases, J lost 6 bases, and 23 bases lay in between. The CDR3 spells CASSFKGPGVVVDEKLFF. In nucleotides, the CDR3 is TGTGCCAGCAGTTTTAAGGGGCCAGGGGTGGTGGTTGATGAAAAACTGTTTTTT.

This chain joins TRBV7-9 and TRBJ2-1; TRBD2 aligns across 10 bases. Germline V gives CDR1 SEHNR, CDR2 FQNEAQ (reference sequence). V lost 4 bases and J lost 0; bases outside the gene matches: 12. The CDR3 has 19 residues. DNA of the CDR3: TGTGCCAGCAGCTCTCCCCCGCACTTAGCGGGAGGCTCCTACAATGAGCAGTTCTTC. Protein sequence: CASSSPPHLAGGSYNEQFF. Filled out from reference TRBV7-9 and TRBJ2-1, the complete variable domain reads DTGVSQNPRHKITKRGQNVTFRCDPISEHNRLYWYRQTLGQGPEFLTYFQNEAQLEKSRLLSDRFSAERPKGSFSTLEIQRTEQGDSAMYLCASSSPPHLAGGSYNEQFFGPGTRLTVL.

The chain employs TRBV5-6 and TRBJ2-1; 12 nucleotides agree with TRBD2. The length of the CDR3 is 16 residues. Germline CDR1 and CDR2: SGHDT and YYEEEE. The V and J ends lost 7 bases and 4 bases, in that order; junction bases with no gene match: 9. The chain's CDR3 is CASGYLAGGLYNEQFF. The CDR3 nucleotides are TGTGCCAGCGGTTATCTAGCGGGAGGGTTATACAATGAGCAGTTCTTC.